This T cell receptor beta chain was sequenced in a study of graft-versus-host responses after intestinal transplantation. Across the study: Isolated intestinal, liver-intestinal, or multivisceral transplants had been given to the recipients. Anti-thymocyte globulin induction, then tacrolimus and steroids for around 3 years, went to all recipients. General study results and limits: In recipient marrow, GvH clones were found, and some appeared first in ileum or blood.

Concerning this clone: As yet, its antigen is unknown.

Germline CDR1 reads LNHDA; CDR2 reads SQIVND (reference sequence). V lost 4 bases and J lost 7, with 11 bases in between. The CDR3 sequence is 13 residues long. Clones were read by immunoSEQ multiplex PCR, and TCRdb kept only the in-frame ones, dropping some. The sample includes around 120,000 clones, 90% to 95% of them seen just once. The specimen comprised unstimulated CD8+ T cells sorted from spleen or lymph node cells, sampled before intestinal transplant. The rearrangement links TRBV19 to TRBJ2-1; the D is unclear. The receptor was isolated from a human donor who received an intestinal transplant. The chain's CDR3 is CASSSLVGNEQFF. DNA for the CDR3: TGTGCCAGTAGTAGTCTCGTTGGGAATGAGCAGTTCTTC.